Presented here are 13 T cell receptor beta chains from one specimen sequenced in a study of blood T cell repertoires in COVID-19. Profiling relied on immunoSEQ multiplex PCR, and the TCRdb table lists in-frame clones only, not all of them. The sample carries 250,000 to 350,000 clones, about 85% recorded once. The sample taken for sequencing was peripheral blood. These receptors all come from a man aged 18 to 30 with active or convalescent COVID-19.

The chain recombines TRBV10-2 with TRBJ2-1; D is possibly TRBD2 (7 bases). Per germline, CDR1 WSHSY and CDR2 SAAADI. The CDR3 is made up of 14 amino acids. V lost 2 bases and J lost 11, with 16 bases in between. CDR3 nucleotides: TGCGCCAGCAGTGAGATAGGGAGGGGGGCGCAGCAGTTCTTC. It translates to CASSEIGRGAQQFF.

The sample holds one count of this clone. CDR3 coding DNA: TGTGCCAGCAACTCTCCCGGGACAGGGAGGTTAAATGGAAACACCATATATTTT. Its translation is CASNSPGTGRLNGNTIYF. The rearrangement links TRBV2 to TRBJ1-3, with 9 positions matching TRBD1. The V gene end was trimmed by 7 bases and the J gene end by 3 bases; junction bases not matched to a gene: 16. From germline, CDR1 is SNHLY and CDR2 FYNNEI. The CDR3 sequence is 18 residues long. Full variable domain (outside the CDR3, taken from reference TRBV2 and TRBJ1-3): EPEVTQTPSHQVTQMGQEVILRCVPISNHLYFYWYRQILGQKVEFLVSFYNNEISEKSEIFDDQFSVERPDGSNFTLKIRSTKLEDSAMYFCASNSPGTGRLNGNTIYFGEGSWLTVV.

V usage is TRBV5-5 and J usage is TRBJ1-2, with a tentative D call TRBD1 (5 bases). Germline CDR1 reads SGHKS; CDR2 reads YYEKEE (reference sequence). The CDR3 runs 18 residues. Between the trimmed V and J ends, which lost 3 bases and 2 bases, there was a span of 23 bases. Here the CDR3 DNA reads TGTGCCAGCAGCTCCTTCCCCGGACAACAGATTTTCAACTATGGCTACACCTTC. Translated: CASSSFPGQQIFNYGYTF.

In DNA, the CDR3 is TGCAGCGTTGTAAGGGGGCTCGAGCAGTACTTC. This sequence encodes CSVVRGLEQYF. This rearrangement joins TRBV29-1 to TRBJ2-7, with 7 positions matching TRBD1. V lost 4 bases and J lost 6; bases outside the gene matches: 3. Germline assignment: CDR1 SQVTM and CDR2 ANQGSEA. CDR3 length equals 11 residues.

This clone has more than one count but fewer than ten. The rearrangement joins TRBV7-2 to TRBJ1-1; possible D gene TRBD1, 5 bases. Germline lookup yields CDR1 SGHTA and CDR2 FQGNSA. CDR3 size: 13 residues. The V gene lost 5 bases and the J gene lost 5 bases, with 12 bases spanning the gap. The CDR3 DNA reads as TGTGCCAGCAGCCAGAGTCCAGGGACTGAAGCTTTCTTT. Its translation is CASSQSPGTEAFF.

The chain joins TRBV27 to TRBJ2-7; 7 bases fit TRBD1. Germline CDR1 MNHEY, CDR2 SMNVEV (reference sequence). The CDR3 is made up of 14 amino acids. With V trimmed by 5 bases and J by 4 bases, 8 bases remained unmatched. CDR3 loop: CASSGSVTGYEQYF. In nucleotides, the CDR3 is TGTGCCAGCAGTGGCTCCGTGACAGGGTACGAGCAGTACTTC.

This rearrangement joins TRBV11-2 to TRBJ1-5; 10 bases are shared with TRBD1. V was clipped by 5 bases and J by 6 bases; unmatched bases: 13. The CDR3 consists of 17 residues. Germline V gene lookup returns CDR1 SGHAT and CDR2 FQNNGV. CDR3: CASSALGWTGGVQPQHF. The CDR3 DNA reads TGTGCCAGCAGCGCCTTGGGCTGGACAGGGGGTGTTCAGCCCCAGCATTTT.

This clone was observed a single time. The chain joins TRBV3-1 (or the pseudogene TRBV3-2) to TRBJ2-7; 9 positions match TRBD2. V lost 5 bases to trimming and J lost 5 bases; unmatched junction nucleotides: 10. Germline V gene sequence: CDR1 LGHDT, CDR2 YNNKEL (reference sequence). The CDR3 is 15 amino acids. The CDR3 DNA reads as TGTGCCAGCAGCTTCCCGGGACTAGCTCTCGACGAGCAGTACTTC. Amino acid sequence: CASSFPGLALDEQYF.

CDR3 protein: CASSQKGGGWTDTQYF. The CDR3 nucleotides are TGTGCCAGCAGCCAAAAGGGGGGGGGCTGGACAGATACGCAGTATTTT. The chain combines TRBV3-1 (or the pseudogene TRBV3-2) with TRBJ2-3, with D possibly being TRBD2 (7 bases). This CDR3 is 16 amino acids long. Looked up from germline, CDR1 is LGHDT and CDR2 is YNNKEL (reference sequence). V lost 2 bases and J 3 bases, leaving 15 bases between the germline ends.

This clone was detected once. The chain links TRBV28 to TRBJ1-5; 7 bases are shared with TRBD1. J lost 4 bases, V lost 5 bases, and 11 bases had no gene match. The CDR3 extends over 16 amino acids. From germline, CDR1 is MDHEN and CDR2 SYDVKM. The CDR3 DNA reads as TGTGCCAGCAGTCCCGGGACAGCCGCCGAGAATCAGCCCCAGCATTTT. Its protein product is CASSPGTAAENQPQHF.

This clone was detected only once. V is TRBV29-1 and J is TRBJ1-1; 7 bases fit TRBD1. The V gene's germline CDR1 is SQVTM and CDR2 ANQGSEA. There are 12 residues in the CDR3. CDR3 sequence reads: CSVTGERTEAFF. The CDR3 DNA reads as TGCAGTGTTACAGGGGAGCGGACTGAAGCTTTCTTT.

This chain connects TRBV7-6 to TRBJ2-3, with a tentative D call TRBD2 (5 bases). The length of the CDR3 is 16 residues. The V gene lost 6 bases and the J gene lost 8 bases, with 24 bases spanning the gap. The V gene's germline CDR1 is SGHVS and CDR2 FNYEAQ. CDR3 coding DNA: TGTGCCAGCAGTCCTACGGTGGTCTTCGGGGTTGGTACGCAGTATTTT. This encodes CASSPTVVFGVGTQYF.

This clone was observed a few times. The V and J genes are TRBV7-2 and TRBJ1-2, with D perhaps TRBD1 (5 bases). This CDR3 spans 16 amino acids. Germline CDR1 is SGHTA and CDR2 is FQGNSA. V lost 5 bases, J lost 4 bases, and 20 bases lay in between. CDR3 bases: TGTGCCAGCAGCCCCACCTCAGGGATTATCGGCTATGGCTACACCTTC. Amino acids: CASSPTSGIIGYGYTF.